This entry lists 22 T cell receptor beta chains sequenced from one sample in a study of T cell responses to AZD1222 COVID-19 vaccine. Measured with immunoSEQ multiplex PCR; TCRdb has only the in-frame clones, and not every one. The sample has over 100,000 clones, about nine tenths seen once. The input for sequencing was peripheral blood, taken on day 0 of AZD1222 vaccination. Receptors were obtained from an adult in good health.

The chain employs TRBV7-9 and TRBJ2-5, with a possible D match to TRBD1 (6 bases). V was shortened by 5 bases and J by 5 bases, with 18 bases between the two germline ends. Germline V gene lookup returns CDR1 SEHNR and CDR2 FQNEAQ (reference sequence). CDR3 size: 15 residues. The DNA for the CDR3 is TGTGCCAGCAGCGTCGGATTCAGGGGTCGGGAGACCCAGTACTTC. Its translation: CASSVGFRGRETQYF.

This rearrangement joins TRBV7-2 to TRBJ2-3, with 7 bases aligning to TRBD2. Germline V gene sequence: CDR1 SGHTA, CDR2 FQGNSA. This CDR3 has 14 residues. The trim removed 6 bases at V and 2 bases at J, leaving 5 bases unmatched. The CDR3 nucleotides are TGTGCCAGCAGGGATTGGGACTACACAGATACGCAGTATTTT. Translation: CASRDWDYTDTQYF.

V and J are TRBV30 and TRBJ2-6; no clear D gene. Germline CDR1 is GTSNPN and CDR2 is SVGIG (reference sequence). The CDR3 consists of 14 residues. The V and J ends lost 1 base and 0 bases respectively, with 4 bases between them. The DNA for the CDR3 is TGTGCCTGGAGTGGGAGCTCTGGGGCCAACGTCCTGACTTTC. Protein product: CAWSGSSGANVLTF.

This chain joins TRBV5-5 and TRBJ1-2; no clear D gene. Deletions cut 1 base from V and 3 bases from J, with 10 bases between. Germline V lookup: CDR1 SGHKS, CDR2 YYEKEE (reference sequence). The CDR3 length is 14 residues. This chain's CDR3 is CASSLYGSYYGYTF. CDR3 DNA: TGTGCCAGCAGCTTGTATGGCAGTTACTATGGCTACACCTTC.

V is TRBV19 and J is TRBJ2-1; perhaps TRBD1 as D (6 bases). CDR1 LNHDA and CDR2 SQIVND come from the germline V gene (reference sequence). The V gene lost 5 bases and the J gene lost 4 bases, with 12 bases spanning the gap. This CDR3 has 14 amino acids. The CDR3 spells CASSFRTAYNEQFF. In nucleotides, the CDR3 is TGTGCCAGTAGTTTTCGGACAGCGTACAATGAGCAGTTCTTC.

The CDR3 DNA reads as TGTGCCAGTAGTATTCAGGGTGTCGACACCATATATTTT. Its translation is CASSIQGVDTIYF. The rearrangement uses TRBV19 and TRBJ1-3; a possible D gene is TRBD1 (5 bases). The V end was cut by 3 bases, the J end by 8 bases, with 11 bases between. The germline gives CDR1 LNHDA, CDR2 SQIVND (reference sequence). CDR3 length equals 13 residues.

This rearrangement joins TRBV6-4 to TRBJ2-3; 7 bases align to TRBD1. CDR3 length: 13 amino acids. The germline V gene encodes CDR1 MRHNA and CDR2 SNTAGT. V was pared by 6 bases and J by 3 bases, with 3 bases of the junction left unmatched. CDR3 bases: TGTGCCAGCAGCCCACAGGGGACAGATACGCAGTATTTT. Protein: CASSPQGTDTQYF.

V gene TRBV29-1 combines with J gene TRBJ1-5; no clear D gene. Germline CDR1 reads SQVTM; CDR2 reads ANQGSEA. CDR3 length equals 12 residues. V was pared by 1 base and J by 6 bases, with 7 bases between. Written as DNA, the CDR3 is TGCAGCGTTGAAGGGGTTGGTCAGCCCCAGCATTTT. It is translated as CSVEGVGQPQHF.

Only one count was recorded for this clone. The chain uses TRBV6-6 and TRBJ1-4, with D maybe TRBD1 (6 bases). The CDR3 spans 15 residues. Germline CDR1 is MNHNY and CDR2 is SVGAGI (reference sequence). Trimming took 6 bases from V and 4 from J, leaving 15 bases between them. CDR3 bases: TGTGCCAGCAGCCAGGACGGGACACTTAATGAAAAACTGTTTTTT. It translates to CASSQDGTLNEKLFF.

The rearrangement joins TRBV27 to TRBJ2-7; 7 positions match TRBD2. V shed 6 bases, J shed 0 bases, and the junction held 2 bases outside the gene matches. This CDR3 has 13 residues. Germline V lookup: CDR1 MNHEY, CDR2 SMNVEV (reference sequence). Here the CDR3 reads CASSRGDSYEQYF. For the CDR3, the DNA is TGTGCCAGCAGCCGGGGGGACTCCTACGAGCAGTACTTC.

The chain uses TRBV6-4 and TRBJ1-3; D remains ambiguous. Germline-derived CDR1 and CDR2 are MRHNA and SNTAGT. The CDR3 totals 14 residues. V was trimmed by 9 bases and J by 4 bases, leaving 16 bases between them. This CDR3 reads CASPCRSNGNTIYF. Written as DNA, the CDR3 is TGTGCCAGTCCGTGCAGGTCTAACGGAAACACCATATATTTT.

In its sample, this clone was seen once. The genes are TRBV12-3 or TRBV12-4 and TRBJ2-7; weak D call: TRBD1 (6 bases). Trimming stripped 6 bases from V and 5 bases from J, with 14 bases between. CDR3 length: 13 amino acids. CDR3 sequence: CASSLLQGDEQYF. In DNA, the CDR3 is TGTGCCAGCAGCCTCCTACAGGGCGACGAGCAGTACTTC.

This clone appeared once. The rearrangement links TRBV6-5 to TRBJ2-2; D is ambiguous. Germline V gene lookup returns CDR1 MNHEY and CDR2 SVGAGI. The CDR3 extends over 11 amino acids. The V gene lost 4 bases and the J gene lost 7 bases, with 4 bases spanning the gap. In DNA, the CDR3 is TGTGCCAGCAGTTCGGGCGGGGAGCTGTTTTTT. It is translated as CASSSGGELFF.

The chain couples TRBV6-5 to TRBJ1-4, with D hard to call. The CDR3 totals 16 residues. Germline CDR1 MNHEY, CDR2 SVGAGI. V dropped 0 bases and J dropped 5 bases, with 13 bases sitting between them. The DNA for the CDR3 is TGTGCCAGCAGTTACTCGAGTCGGGGAGGAAATGAAAAACTGTTTTTT. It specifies CASSYSSRGGNEKLFF.

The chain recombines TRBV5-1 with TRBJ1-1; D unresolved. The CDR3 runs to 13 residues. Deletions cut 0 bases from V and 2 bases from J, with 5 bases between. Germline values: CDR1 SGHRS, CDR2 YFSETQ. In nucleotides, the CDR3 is TGCGCCAGCAGCTTGGCCAGTAACACTGAAGCTTTCTTT. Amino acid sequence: CASSLASNTEAFF.

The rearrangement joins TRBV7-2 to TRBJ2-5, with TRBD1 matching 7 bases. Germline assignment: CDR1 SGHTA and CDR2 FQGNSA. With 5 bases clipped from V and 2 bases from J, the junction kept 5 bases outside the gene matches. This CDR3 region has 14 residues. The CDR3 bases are TGTGCCAGCAGCCCACGACAGGGACAAGAGACCCAGTACTTC. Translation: CASSPRQGQETQYF.

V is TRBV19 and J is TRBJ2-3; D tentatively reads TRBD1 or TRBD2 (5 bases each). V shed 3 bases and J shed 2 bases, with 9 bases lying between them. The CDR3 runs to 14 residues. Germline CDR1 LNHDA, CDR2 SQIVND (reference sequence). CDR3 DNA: TGTGCCAGTAGTATCTCCGGGACCACAGATACGCAGTATTTT. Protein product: CASSISGTTDTQYF. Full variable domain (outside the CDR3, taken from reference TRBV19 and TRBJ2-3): DGGITQSPKYLFRKEGQNVTLSCEQNLNHDAMYWYRQDPGQGLRLIYYSQIVNDFQKGDIAEGYSVSREKKESFPLTVTSAQKNPTAFYLCASSISGTTDTQYFGPGTRLTVL.

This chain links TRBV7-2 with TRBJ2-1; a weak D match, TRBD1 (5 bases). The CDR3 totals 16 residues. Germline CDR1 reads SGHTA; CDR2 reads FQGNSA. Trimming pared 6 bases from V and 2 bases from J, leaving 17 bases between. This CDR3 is CASSLLKGPPYNEQFF. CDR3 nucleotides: TGTGCCAGCAGTCTCCTGAAGGGGCCTCCCTACAATGAGCAGTTCTTC.

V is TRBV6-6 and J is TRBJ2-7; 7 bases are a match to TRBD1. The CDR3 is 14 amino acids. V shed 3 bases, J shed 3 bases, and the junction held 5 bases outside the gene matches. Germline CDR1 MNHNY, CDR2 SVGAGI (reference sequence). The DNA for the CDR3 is TGTGCCAGCAGTTATCGACAGGGATTCTACGAGCAGTACTTC. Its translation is CASSYRQGFYEQYF.

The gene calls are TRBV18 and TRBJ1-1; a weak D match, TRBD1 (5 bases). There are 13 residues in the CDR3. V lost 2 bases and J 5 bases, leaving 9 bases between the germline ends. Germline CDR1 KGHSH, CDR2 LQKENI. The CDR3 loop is CASSPKKGTEAFF. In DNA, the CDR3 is TGTGCCAGCTCACCAAAAAAGGGGACTGAAGCTTTCTTT.

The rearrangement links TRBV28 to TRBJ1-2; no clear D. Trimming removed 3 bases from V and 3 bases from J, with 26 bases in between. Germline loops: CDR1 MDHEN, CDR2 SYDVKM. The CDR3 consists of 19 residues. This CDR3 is CASSFVVASVATPHYGYTF. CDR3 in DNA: TGTGCCAGCAGTTTTGTAGTAGCATCCGTGGCAACGCCTCACTATGGCTACACCTTC.

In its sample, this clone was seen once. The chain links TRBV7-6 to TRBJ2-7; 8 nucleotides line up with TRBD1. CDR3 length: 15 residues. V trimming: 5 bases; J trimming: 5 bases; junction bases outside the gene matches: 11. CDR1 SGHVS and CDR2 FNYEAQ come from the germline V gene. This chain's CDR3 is CASSASGQGWHEQYF. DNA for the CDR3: TGTGCCAGCAGCGCCTCCGGACAGGGTTGGCACGAGCAGTACTTC.